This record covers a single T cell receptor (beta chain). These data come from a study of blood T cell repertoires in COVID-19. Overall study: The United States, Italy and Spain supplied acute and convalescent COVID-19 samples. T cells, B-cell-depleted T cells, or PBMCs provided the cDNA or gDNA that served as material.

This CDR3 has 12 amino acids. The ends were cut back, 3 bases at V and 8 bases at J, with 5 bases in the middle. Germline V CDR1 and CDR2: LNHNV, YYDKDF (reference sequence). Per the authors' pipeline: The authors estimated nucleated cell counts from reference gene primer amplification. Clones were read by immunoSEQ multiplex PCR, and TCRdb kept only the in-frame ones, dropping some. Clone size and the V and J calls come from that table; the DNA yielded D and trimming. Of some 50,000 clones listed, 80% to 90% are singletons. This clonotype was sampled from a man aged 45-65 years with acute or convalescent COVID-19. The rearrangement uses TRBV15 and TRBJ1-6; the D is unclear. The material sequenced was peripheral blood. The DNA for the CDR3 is TGTGCCACCAGCAGGGAGTATTCACCCCTCCACTTT. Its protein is CATSREYSPLHF.